This T cell receptor (beta chain) was identified in a study of CD8 T cells in ankylosing spondylitis. This clonotype was observed a handful of times. Its cognate antigen is unknown. Quantitative 5'-RACE with molecular barcodes produced the TCR beta libraries. A single record per CDR3 protein comes from TCRdb applying MiXCR to the 5' RACE reads. This table holds 380,000 or so distinct CDR3 sequences, approximately 22% found once. Study-wide findings and caveats: Reported data indicate significant enrichment of disease-linked clones within matched ankylosing spondylitis synovial fluid. Roughly eight highly homologous variants made up a TCR beta motif that seemed to typify ankylosing spondylitis blood. Peripheral blood samples showed relatively rare disease-linked clones, and these clones were CD8+.

This CDR3 is 17 amino acids long. The germline gives CDR1 SGHVS, CDR2 FQNEAQ. J gave up 3 bases and V 1 base, and 8 bases lay outside the gene matches. V gene TRBV7-8 combines with J gene TRBJ2-3; TRBD2 matches at 9 bases. Sequencing input: blood, either unsorted or a sorted T cell fraction (not recorded which). This clonotype was sampled from a male donor with ankylosing spondylitis or in good health (not recorded which). The CDR3 loop reads CASSLGPERGETDTQYF. The CDR3 DNA reads as TGTGCCAGCAGCTTAGGCCCCGAGCGGGGGGAGACAGATACGCAGTATTTT.